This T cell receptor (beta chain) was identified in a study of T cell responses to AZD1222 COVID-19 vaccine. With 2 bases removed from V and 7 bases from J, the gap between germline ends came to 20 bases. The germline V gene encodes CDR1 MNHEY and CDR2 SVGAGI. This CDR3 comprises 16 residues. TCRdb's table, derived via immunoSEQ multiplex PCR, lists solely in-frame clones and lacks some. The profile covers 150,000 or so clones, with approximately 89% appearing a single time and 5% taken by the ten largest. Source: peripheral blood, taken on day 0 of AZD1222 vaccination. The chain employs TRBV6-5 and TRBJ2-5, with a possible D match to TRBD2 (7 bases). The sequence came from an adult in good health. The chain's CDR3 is CASSYTLTSEGGTQYF. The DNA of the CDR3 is TGTGCCAGCAGTTACACGCTAACTAGCGAGGGGGGGACCCAGTACTTC.